A selection of T cell receptor beta chains follows, all from one sample in a study of tumor and adjacent non-tumor tissue in lung cancer. TCRdb reprocessed the multiplex PCR reads with MiXCR, giving one entry per CDR3 protein. The table has tens of thousands of distinct CDR3 sequences, around 75% seen once. Sequenced input: lung tumor tissue. The receptors were gathered from a woman between 45 and 65 years old with non-small cell lung cancer. Both conserved end residues are part of each CDR3. A D gene is named only where the DNA matches it firmly. For some rows the clone size is stated as once, few or many, or as a class when expanded; others skip it.

TRBJ2-2 | TRBD2 | TRBV6-2/TRBV6-3 | many | TGTGCCAGCAGTCCAAGTGGACTAGCGGGAGTCGCCTCGAACACCGGGGAGCTGTTTTTT | CASSPSGLAGVASNTGELFF
TRBJ2-1 | - | TRBV28 | once | TGTGTCAGCAGGGGGGGTAGCAGGAGTCTCAATGAGCAGTTCTTC | CVSRGGSRSLNEQFF
TRBJ1-6 | - | TRBV6-1 | - | TGTGCCAGCAGTTCCCCAGGACAGCATAATTCACCCCTCCACTTT | CASSSPGQHNSPLHF
TRBJ2-7 | - | TRBV29-1 | many | TGCAGCGTTGGAAACAGCTACGAGCAGTACTTC | CSVGNSYEQYF
TRBJ2-7 | - | TRBV6-5 | - | TGTGCCAGCAGTTACAGGAGTGGCGGATACGAGCGGTACTTC | CASSYRSGGYERYF
TRBJ2-3 | TRBD2 | TRBV20-1 | - | TGCAGTGCTATGACTAGCGACACAATTACGCAGTATTTT | CSAMTSDTITQYF
TRBJ2-3 | TRBD1 | TRBV6-5 | - | TGTGTCAGCAGCCGGACAGGAAGGGACACAGATACGCAGTACTTT | CVSSRTGRDTDTQYF
TRBJ2-1 | - | TRBV20-1 | once | TGCAGTACTAGACTAAGGAGCTCCTATAATGAGCAGTTCTTC | CSTRLRSSYNEQFF
TRBJ2-3 | - | TRBV10-2 | - | TGCGCCAGCAGTAATCTACAGGATCAAGGAGGTGCTAATCAGCCCCAGTATTTT | CASSNLQDQGGANQPQYF
TRBJ2-7 | - | TRBV7-9 | - | TGTGGCAACAGCCCTTTCCATTCCGAGCAGTACTTC | CGNSPFHSEQYF
TRBJ2-1 | - | TRBV12-3/TRBV12-4 | - | TGTGCCAGCAGGAGGACCAGCTCCTACAATGAGCTGTTCTTC | CASRRTSSYNELFF
TRBJ2-1 | TRBD2 | TRBV20-1 | - | TGCAGTGCTACATATGGTACTAGCGGGAGAACGAGGGGCAATGAGCAGTTCTTC | CSATYGTSGRTRGNEQFF
TRBJ2-3 | - | TRBV20-1 | - | TGCAGTGCTAGCCCAATTAGCGTGAGGAGCACAGATACTCAGTATTTT | CSASPISVRSTDTQYF
TRBJ2-1 | - | TRBV20-1 | - | TGCAATGCTAGACATAGCTGTCTCTCCTACAATGAGCAGTTCTTC | CNARHSCLSYNEQFF
TRBJ2-7 | - | TRBV20-1 | - | TGCATTGCTAGAGATTTTCGGCAGGGAGATTATGAGCAGTACTTC | CIARDFRQGDYEQYF
TRBJ2-7 | - | TRBV11-2 | - | TGTGCCAGCAGCTTAGAATTAGTTAGCTCCTACGAGCAGCACTTC | CASSLELVSSYEQHF
TRBJ2-7 | - | TRBV11-1 | - | TGTGCCAGCAGCTTATATATTCAGTGGGAAAACACCTACGAGCATTACTTC | CASSLYIQWENTYEHYF
TRBJ2-7 | - | TRBV20-1 | - | TGCAGTGCTTCTTCGGTTACGTCATACGAGCAATGCTTC | CSASSVTSYEQCF
TRBJ2-6 | - | TRBV19 | few | TGTGCCAGTAACTCGAAGACGCGCTCTGGGGCCAACGTCCTGACTTTC | CASNSKTRSGANVLTF
TRBJ2-7 | TRBD1 | TRBV6-6 | - | TGTGCCAGCAGTCAGAGGACAGGGGGCCGCGTGCAGTACTTC | CASSQRTGGRVQYF
TRBJ2-7 | - | TRBV20-1 | - | TGCACTGCTAGAGGTCTCAGGGACGCCTCCCCCGAGCAGTATTTC | CTARGLRDASPEQYF
TRBJ1-1 | - | TRBV5-4 | - | TGTGCCAGCAACTCGTGGTCCTTGAACACTGAAACTTTCTTT | CASNSWSLNTETFF
TRBJ2-7 | - | TRBV20-1 | - | TGCAGTGCTAGAGCCGGGATAGGGTCGTATGAGCAGTACTTC | CSARAGIGSYEQYF
TRBJ2-5 | TRBD2 | TRBV20-1 | - | TGCAGTGCTAAAGGAGAGCCGGGAGAGACTAGCGGGACCCAGTACTTC | CSAKGEPGETSGTQYF
TRBJ2-5 | - | TRBV29-1 | - | TGTAGCGATATGGGGGGGCCAGAGACCCAGTACTTC | CSDMGGPETQYF
TRBJ1-1 | - | TRBV4-1 | - | TGCGCCAGTAGCCAACCGACTCTAATGGACACTGAAGCTTTCTTT | CASSQPTLMDTEAFF
TRBJ2-1 | - | TRBV5-4 | - | TGTGCCAGGAGCTTGGTCTGTGTAGGGGGCAATGAGCAGTTCTTC | CARSLVCVGGNEQFF
TRBJ2-7 | TRBD2 | TRBV10-3 | - | TGTGCCATCAGGGTTAGCGGGAGTTGCGAGCAGTACTTC | CAIRVSGSCEQYF
TRBJ1-2 | - | TRBV29-1 | many | TGCAGCACTTCGGACAGTCGGGTGTATGGCTACACCTTC | CSTSDSRVYGYTF
TRBJ2-1 | - | TRBV11-2 | - | TGTGCCAGCAGCATATCCACCAGCTATGCCCTCAATGAGCAGTTCTTC | CASSISTSYALNEQFF
TRBJ1-6 | - | TRBV20-1 | - | TGCAGTGCTCGATGGATTGGGGTCGTGTCTCGGGCGGAGCAGGGTTCACCCCTCCACTTT | CSARWIGVVSRAEQGSPLHF
TRBJ2-7 | TRBD1 | TRBV6-5 | medium-sized | TGTGCCAGCAGTTTGACAGGGGGCTCCTACGAGCAGTACTTC | CASSLTGGSYEQYF
TRBJ2-1 | - | TRBV6-1 | - | TGTGACAGCAGAGAAGAGGGCGGGACGTCCTACAATAAGCAGTTCTTC | CDSREEGGTSYNKQFF
TRBJ1-1 | - | TRBV4-1 | medium-sized | TGCGCCAGCAGCCAAGATTTGTACAGGTGGAACACTGAAGCTTTCTTT | CASSQDLYRWNTEAFF
TRBJ1-4 | - | TRBV12-3/TRBV12-4 | once | TGTGTCAGCAACCTCCTGGACAAAAACGAAAAACTGTTTTTT | CVSNLLDKNEKLFF
TRBJ2-7 | - | TRBV11-2 | - | TGTGCCAGCAGGGATCAGCGGGTGGACTCCTACGAGCAGTACTTC | CASRDQRVDSYEQYF
TRBJ2-3 | - | TRBV6-6 | - | TGTGCCAGCAATCTAAGACATGGGGGAGATACGCAGTATTTT | CASNLRHGGDTQYF
TRBJ2-1 | TRBD2 | TRBV5-1 | many | TGCGCCAGCAGCGAAGGGACTAGCGGGAGAGGTGTAAATGAGCAGTTCTTC | CASSEGTSGRGVNEQFF
TRBJ2-7 | - | TRBV21-1 | - | TGTACCAGCAGCAAAGCTACCAACAGGACAGGGGTGGTTTTGGCTAGCGCAGCCTACGAACAGTACTTC | CTSSKATNRTGVVLASAAYEQYF
TRBJ2-1 | - | TRBV6-6 | - | TGTGCCAGCAGTTACGTTTATGGGGAGTTCTTC | CASSYVYGEFF
TRBJ2-1 | TRBD1 | TRBV6-1 | - | TGTGCCAGCAGTGAGCATATGAGCCGGGACAGAGTCCCAGGGCAGTTCTTC | CASSEHMSRDRVPGQFF
TRBJ2-7 | - | TRBV6-6 | - | TGTGCCAGCAGCCAAAGGCTAGCAGTCTGGAAGCAGTACTTC | CASSQRLAVWKQYF
TRBJ1-5 | TRBD1 | TRBV4-1 | - | TGCGCCAGGAGCCCTCGACAGGGGATATTGGGTTATAGCAATCAGTCCCAGCATTTT | CARSPRQGILGYSNQSQHF
TRBJ1-3 | - | TRBV18 | - | TGTGCCAGCTCCCGGGACGTCACTGGAGCCTCTGGAAACACCATATATTTT | CASSRDVTGASGNTIYF
TRBJ2-1 | - | TRBV7-9 | - | TGTGCCAACAGCAATCCGCAGTCGGGGAATGAGCAGTTCTTC | CANSNPQSGNEQFF
TRBJ2-7 | - | TRBV5-6 | - | TGTGCCAGCAACTTGGCGGGGGCCCCTTACGAGCAGCACTTC | CASNLAGAPYEQHF
TRBJ2-2 | - | TRBV20-1 | once | TGCAGTTCTAGAACCTCGACAGGGAGCACCGGGGGGCTGTTTTTT | CSSRTSTGSTGGLFF
TRBJ2-5 | TRBD1 | TRBV11-2 | - | TGTGCCATCAGCCTTACAGGGGAGAGCCGGTACTTC | CAISLTGESRYF
TRBJ2-3 | - | TRBV6-2/TRBV6-3 | - | TGTGCCAGCACCCCGAGGTTTATGGGGCCATCTAGCACAGATACGCAGTATTTT | CASTPRFMGPSSTDTQYF
TRBJ2-7 | TRBD2 | TRBV6-2/TRBV6-3 | - | TGTCCCAGCAGAATAGCGGGATTGCCTTCCTACGAGCAGTACTTC | CPSRIAGLPSYEQYF
TRBJ2-2 | - | TRBV20-1 | - | TGCAGTGCTAGCCCCAGTACCCGGACCGGAGAGCTGTTTTTT | CSASPSTRTGELFF
TRBJ1-1 | - | TRBV4-1 | many | TGCGCCAGCAGCCCCTTCTGGCCGGGAAGGAACACTGAAGCTTTCTTT | CASSPFWPGRNTEAFF
TRBJ1-1 | - | TRBV29-1 | - | TGCAGCGTCCCCAAGGGGTGGGACACTGAAGCTTCCTTT | CSVPKGWDTEASF
TRBJ2-7 | - | TRBV20-1 | - | TGCTGTGCTAGATCAATTGAGCGATCCCCCTACGAGCAGTACTTC | CCARSIERSPYEQYF
TRBJ1-6 | - | TRBV7-3 | many | TGTGCCAGCAGCTTATGGCAGACCTCACCCCTCCACTTT | CASSLWQTSPLHF
TRBJ1-5 | - | TRBV7-8 | many | TGTGCCAGCAGCTTGATGGGGGGGCAACGTAGCAATCAGCCCCAGCATTTT | CASSLMGGQRSNQPQHF
TRBJ2-3 | - | TRBV6-1 | - | TGTGCCAGCAGCCCTCGGGTCTCAACAGATACGCAGTATTTT | CASSPRVSTDTQYF
TRBJ2-7 | - | TRBV12-3/TRBV12-4 | - | TGCGCCAGCAGCAGCTCGGGCCTACGAAGACCGCAGTACTTC | CASSSSGLRRPQYF
TRBJ2-7 | TRBD2 | TRBV6-1 | - | TGTGCCAGCAGTGAAGCGCACGGGAGCGGGAGTGGATCAATTGGACAGAACTTC | CASSEAHGSGSGSIGQNF
TRBJ1-4 | - | TRBV12-3/TRBV12-4 | - | TGTGCCAGCAGTTTGATTGGGCATTCGCATGAAAAACTGTTTTTT | CASSLIGHSHEKLFF